These 21 T cell receptor beta chains were all obtained from the same sample, sequenced in a study of T cell responses to AZD1222 COVID-19 vaccine. Sequencing was performed with immunoSEQ multiplex PCR; in TCRdb, only in-frame clones are kept and a portion is missing. Seen here are about 84,000 clones, more than 80% observed once, and the top ten hold approximately 30%. Sample: peripheral blood, taken on day 0 of AZD1222 vaccination. The receptor source for this set is an adult in good health.

The chain carries TRBV28 and TRBJ1-2; D remains unclear. Germline loops: CDR1 MDHEN, CDR2 SYDVKM. V dropped 3 bases and J dropped 8 bases, with 19 bases sitting between them. This CDR3 is built from 15 residues. CDR3 bases: TGTGCCAGCAGTTTGGCCGGGTCCACTAAGGGAGGCTACACCTTC. Protein: CASSLAGSTKGGYTF.

This clone was detected once. The chain employs TRBV30 and TRBJ1-1; D is perhaps TRBD1 (6 bases). Germline assignment: CDR1 GTSNPN and CDR2 SVGIG (reference sequence). V gave up 5 bases and J gave up 5 bases, with 18 bases separating them. This CDR3 is 14 amino acids long. In nucleotides, the CDR3 is TGTGCCTGGGGTCCCAAGGGGGGCCGGACTGAAGCTTTCTTT. Its protein product is CAWGPKGGRTEAFF.

The V call is TRBV12-3 or TRBV12-4, the J call TRBJ1-1, with unresolved D. The CDR3 is made up of 12 amino acids. V was pared by 3 bases and J by 10 bases, with 12 bases between. CDR3 nucleotides: TGTGCCAGCAGTTTGGGAGGGATTGGAGCTTTCTTT. Encoded protein: CASSLGGIGAFF.

This CDR3 reads CASSLGARGNSPLHF. In DNA form, the CDR3 reads TGCGCCAGCAGCTTAGGTGCCAGGGGTAATTCACCCCTCCACTTT. This rearrangement joins TRBV5-1 to TRBJ1-6, with D possibly matching TRBD1 (6 bases). There are 15 residues in the CDR3. Germline lookup yields CDR1 SGHRS and CDR2 YFSETQ. V gave up 2 bases and J gave up 6 bases, with 12 bases separating them.

The rearrangement joins TRBV28 to TRBJ2-4; no definite D call. CDR1 is MDHEN, CDR2 SYDVKM, per germline. V was clipped by 4 bases and J by 0 bases, with 19 bases between them. The CDR3 extends over 18 amino acids. In DNA form, the CDR3 reads TGTGCCAGCAGTTCTCCTATTCGTATGCGTCTAGCCAAAAACATTCAGTACTTC. Translated, it gives CASSSPIRMRLAKNIQYF. Full variable domain (outside the CDR3, taken from reference TRBV28 and TRBJ2-4): DVKVTQSSRYLVKRTGEKVFLECVQDMDHENMFWYRQDPGLGLRLIYFSYDVKMKEKGDIPEGYSVSREKKERFSLILESASTNQTSMYLCASSSPIRMRLAKNIQYFGAGTRLSVL.

The chain uses TRBV5-8 and TRBJ2-4; 10 bases map to TRBD2. The CDR3 covers 14 residues. V gave up 2 bases and J gave up 9 bases; unmatched junction bases: 5. Germline lookup yields CDR1 SGHTS and CDR2 YDEGEE. CDR3 coding DNA: TGTGCCAGCAGCTTAGCGGGAGGGGGCGGCATTCAGTACTTC. Amino acid sequence: CASSLAGGGGIQYF. Supplemented by reference TRBV5-8 and TRBJ2-4, the full variable domain reads EAGVTQSPTHLIKTRGQQATLRCSPISGHTSVYWYQQALGLGLQFLLWYDEGEERNRGNFPPRFSGRQFPNYSSELNVNALELEDSALYLCASSLAGGGGIQYFGAGTRLSVL.

This chain links TRBV5-6 with TRBJ2-1, with D tentatively TRBD1 (5 bases). Germline values: CDR1 SGHDT, CDR2 YYEEEE. The V gene lost 4 bases and the J gene lost 6 bases, with 5 bases spanning the gap. The CDR3 is 11 residues long. CDR3 DNA: TGTGCCAGCAGCCAGGGCAATGAGCAGTTCTTC. It is translated as CASSQGNEQFF.

The V and J genes are TRBV19 and TRBJ1-1, with a possible D match to TRBD1 (6 bases). V was cut by 4 bases and J by 5 bases, with 14 bases left in between. This CDR3 is built from 14 residues. The germline CDR1 and CDR2 sequences are LNHDA and SQIVND (reference sequence). The CDR3 region is CASSNYGQTTEAFF. The CDR3 nucleotides read TGTGCCAGTAGTAACTACGGACAGACAACTGAAGCTTTCTTT. Complete variable domain (other parts from reference TRBV19 and TRBJ1-1): DGGITQSPKYLFRKEGQNVTLSCEQNLNHDAMYWYRQDPGQGLRLIYYSQIVNDFQKGDIAEGYSVSREKKESFPLTVTSAQKNPTAFYLCASSNYGQTTEAFFGQGTRLTVV.

The CDR3 DNA reads as TGCGCCAGCAGCTCCTTTACCGGGACAGGGGCCTACAATGAGCAGTTCTTC. Translated: CASSSFTGTGAYNEQFF. The chain couples TRBV5-1 to TRBJ2-1, with 10 bases fitting TRBD1. Germline assignment: CDR1 SGHRS and CDR2 YFSETQ. CDR3 length equals 17 residues. J gave up 2 bases and V 3 bases, and 8 bases lay outside the gene matches. Full variable domain (remainder filled in from reference TRBV5-1 and TRBJ2-1): KAGVTQTPRYLIKTRGQQVTLSCSPISGHRSVSWYQQTPGQGLQFLFEYFSETQRNKGNFPGRFSGRQFSNSRSEMNVSTLELGDSALYLCASSSFTGTGAYNEQFFGPGTRLTVL.

The chain carries TRBV2 and TRBJ1-1, with unresolved D. Trimming shortened V by 3 bases and J by 12 bases, and 14 bases separated the two germline ends. Germline V CDR1 and CDR2: SNHLY, FYNNEI. The CDR3 spans 12 residues. The CDR3 DNA reads TGTGCCAGCAGTGATAGGAGGGAAGACACTTTCTTT. Translation: CASSDRREDTFF.

This clone was detected only once. V is TRBV5-4 and J is TRBJ2-2; D gene unclear. This CDR3 is built from 14 residues. Germline V lookup: CDR1 SGHNT, CDR2 YYREEE (reference sequence). V was cut by 0 bases and J by 4 bases, with 7 bases left in between. CDR3 sequence reads: CASSLALSTGELFF. As DNA, the CDR3 is TGTGCCAGCAGCTTGGCCCTATCCACCGGGGAGCTGTTTTTT. Full variable domain (remainder filled in from reference TRBV5-4 and TRBJ2-2): ETGVTQSPTHLIKTRGQQVTLRCSSQSGHNTVSWYQQALGQGPQFIFQYYREEENGRGNFPPRFSGLQFPNYSSELNVNALELDDSALYLCASSLALSTGELFFGEGSRLTVL.

The V and J genes are TRBV7-9 and TRBJ1-2, with D possibly being TRBD1 (6 bases). Germline CDR1 is SEHNR and CDR2 is FQNEAQ (reference sequence). This CDR3 has 14 amino acids. V lost 5 bases and J lost 4, with 14 bases in between. In DNA, the CDR3 is TGTGCCAGCAGCCCCCTCGACAGGACCTATGGCTACACCTTC. Protein: CASSPLDRTYGYTF.

This chain connects TRBV7-4 to TRBJ2-7; D gene uncertain. Trimming took 5 bases from V and 0 from J, leaving 14 bases between them. CDR3 length: 15 amino acids. Germline values: CDR1 SGHVT, CDR2 SQSDAQ. The CDR3 bases are TGTGCCAGCAGCATAACGAGTGTGAGCTCCTACGAGCAGTACTTC. Translated, it gives CASSITSVSSYEQYF.

This chain uses TRBV2 with TRBJ1-2; 7 bases are a match to TRBD1. Per the germline V gene, CDR1 is SNHLY and CDR2 is FYNNEI. The trim removed 6 bases at V and 2 bases at J, leaving 6 bases unmatched. This CDR3 has 14 residues. The CDR3 loop is CASRADRTNYGYTF. DNA for the CDR3: TGTGCCAGCAGGGCGGACAGGACCAACTATGGCTACACCTTC.

This clone was seen only once. The chain employs TRBV5-1 and TRBJ2-5; 7 nucleotides align to TRBD2. The CDR3 runs 16 residues. The germline CDR1 and CDR2 sequences are SGHRS and YFSETQ. V was pared by 0 bases and J by 4 bases, with 9 bases of the junction left unmatched. The CDR3 here is CASSLEGGLSRETQYF. The CDR3 nucleotides read TGCGCCAGCAGCTTGGAGGGAGGGCTATCGCGAGAGACCCAGTACTTC.

This rearrangement joins TRBV15 to TRBJ2-1; no clear D. From germline, CDR1 is LNHNV and CDR2 YYDKDF (reference sequence). The CDR3 extends over 14 amino acids. V lost 6 bases and J lost 5, with 14 bases in between. CDR3 in amino acids: CATSWPGPNNEQFF. The CDR3 bases are TGTGCCACCAGTTGGCCTGGGCCAAACAATGAGCAGTTCTTC.

J is TRBJ1-2 and V is TRBV19, with 10 bases identical to TRBD1. Trimming took 6 bases from V and 4 from J; bases not matched to a gene: 8. CDR1 LNHDA and CDR2 SQIVND come from the germline V gene (reference sequence). The CDR3 loop spans 15 amino acids. CDR3 residues: CASSPGTGVRYGYTF. Here the CDR3 DNA reads TGTGCCAGTAGCCCTGGGACAGGGGTCCGCTATGGCTACACCTTC.

The chain has TRBV4-2 and TRBJ2-7; possibly TRBD1 for D (5 bases). Trimming stripped 0 bases from V and 4 bases from J, with 7 bases between. Germline V CDR1 and CDR2: LGHNA, YNFKEQ. The CDR3 runs to 13 residues. In DNA form, the CDR3 reads TGTGCCAGCAGCCAAGATCAGGGTTACGAGCAGTACTTC. Translated: CASSQDQGYEQYF.

The V call is TRBV27, the J call TRBJ1-3, with D uncertain. The CDR3 covers 14 residues. V lost 5 bases and J 0 bases, leaving 8 bases between the germline ends. In germline, CDR1 is MNHEY, CDR2 SMNVEV (reference sequence). The CDR3 region has the DNA TGTGCCAGCAGTAGTCAATTCTCTGGAAACACCATATATTTT. Protein: CASSSQFSGNTIYF.

The chain is built from TRBV5-6 and TRBJ1-4; 9 bases align to TRBD1. The CDR3 consists of 16 residues. Germline V gene data show CDR1 as SGHDT and CDR2 as YYEEEE. Trimming at V came to 4 bases and at J to 1 base, leaving 5 bases not matched to a gene. CDR3 nucleotide sequence: TGTGCCAGCAGCCCTACAGGGGGCGGAACTAATGAAAAACTGTTTTTT. Its translation: CASSPTGGGTNEKLFF.

The chain combines TRBV28 with TRBJ1-2; D is possibly TRBD1 (5 bases). There are 17 residues in the CDR3. CDR1 is MDHEN and CDR2 is SYDVKM in the germline V gene. Trimming left V 5 bases short and J 8 bases short, with 27 bases between. The CDR3 reads CASSPLNDLGGRKGYTF. The DNA of the CDR3 is TGTGCCAGCAGTCCGCTCAATGACCTCGGGGGACGAAAAGGCTACACCTTC.